The 13 T cell receptor beta chains in this list originate from one sample, sequenced in a study of early T cells in non-severe SARS-CoV-2 infection. TCRdb re-analysed the 5' RACE reads in MiXCR, keeping a single row per CDR3 protein. The sample includes 25,000 to 30,000 distinct CDR3 sequences, approximately 5.4% of them seen just once. The sample taken for sequencing was whole blood. These receptors were obtained from an adult who was a healthcare worker with PCR-confirmed SARS-CoV-2 infection or an uninfected control (not recorded which).

In its sample, this clonotype ranks as medium-sized. The rearrangement uses TRBV7-2 and TRBJ2-7; possibly TRBD2 for D (7 bases). Germline V gene lookup returns CDR1 SGHTA and CDR2 FQGNSA. CDR3 length: 16 residues. Trimming removed 2 bases from V and 1 base from J, with 15 bases in between. In nucleotides, the CDR3 is TGTGCCAGCAGCTTAACATCAGCGGGACATTCCTACGAGCAGTACTTC. Protein sequence: CASSLTSAGHSYEQYF.

This clonotype was detected ten times or more. V gene TRBV7-6 combines with J gene TRBJ2-7; D not certain. The V and J ends lost 6 bases and 2 bases respectively, with 14 bases between them. The germline CDR1 and CDR2 sequences are SGHVS and FNYEAQ. This CDR3 contains 14 residues. CDR3 protein: CASSPNPGTYEQYF. CDR3 in DNA: TGTGCCAGCAGTCCAAACCCAGGCACCTACGAGCAGTACTTC.

This chain links TRBV6-6 with TRBJ2-7; 8 bases are a match to TRBD1. The germline CDR1 and CDR2 sequences are MNHNY and SVGAGI (reference sequence). V lost 2 bases, J lost 7 bases, and 7 bases stayed unmatched. The CDR3 consists of 14 residues. As DNA, the CDR3 is TGTGCCAGCAGTTACGGGACAGGAGCGTGGGAGCAGTACTTC. This sequence encodes CASSYGTGAWEQYF.

This clonotype was counted ten times or more. The CDR3 protein is CASSSTSGTNEQFF. Here the CDR3 DNA reads TGCGCCAGCAGCTCGACTAGCGGGACGAATGAGCAGTTCTTC. This chain links TRBV5-1 with TRBJ2-1; 11 nucleotides agree with TRBD2. The CDR3 has 14 residues. Germline V gene lookup returns CDR1 SGHRS and CDR2 YFSETQ. With 3 bases clipped from V and 7 bases from J, the junction kept 3 bases outside the gene matches. Combining the CDR3 with reference TRBV5-1 and TRBJ2-1 gives the whole variable domain KAGVTQTPRYLIKTRGQQVTLSCSPISGHRSVSWYQQTPGQGLQFLFEYFSETQRNKGNFPGRFSGRQFSNSRSEMNVSTLELGDSALYLCASSSTSGTNEQFFGPGTRLTVL.

In this sample, this clonotype turned up many times. V gene TRBV29-1 combines with J gene TRBJ1-1; D unclear. The V gene's germline CDR1 is SQVTM and CDR2 ANQGSEA. Trimming left V 2 bases short and J 0 bases short, with 7 bases between. The CDR3 runs 13 residues. CDR3 in amino acids: CSVENTLNTEAFF. The CDR3 region has the DNA TGCAGCGTTGAAAACACTTTGAACACTGAAGCTTTCTTT. The complete variable domain, with remaining parts taken from reference TRBV29-1 and TRBJ1-1, reads SAVISQKPSRDICQRGTSLTIQCQVDSQVTMMFWYRQQPGQSLTLIATANQGSEATYESGFVIDKFPISRPNLTFSTLTVSNMSPEDSSIYLCSVENTLNTEAFFGQGTRLTVV.

This clonotype was counted ten times or more. The chain has TRBV27 and TRBJ1-2; D is perhaps TRBD1 (6 bases). Germline V gene lookup returns CDR1 MNHEY and CDR2 SMNVEV (reference sequence). Trimming left V 4 bases short and J 7 bases short, with 19 bases between. CDR3 length equals 15 residues. The CDR3 protein is CASSSAHRVWFGYTF. CDR3 nucleotides: TGTGCCAGCAGTTCTGCTCACAGGGTGTGGTTTGGCTACACCTTC.

This clonotype was found many times. The V call is TRBV6-5, the J call TRBJ2-1; TRBD1 matches at 7 bases. J was trimmed by 9 bases and V by 5 bases; bases with no gene match: 10. Germline CDR1 and CDR2: MNHEY and SVGAGI. The CDR3 runs 14 residues. Here the CDR3 DNA reads TGTGCCAGCAGTCGCCGGACAGGTTTATTTGAGCAGTTCTTC. Its protein is CASSRRTGLFEQFF.

This sequence joins TRBV7-6 and TRBJ2-1, with a tentative D call TRBD2 (5 bases). The CDR3 has 13 residues. Germline CDR1 SGHVS, CDR2 FNYEAQ. V dropped 8 bases and J dropped 2 bases, with 10 bases sitting between them. The chain's CDR3 is CASSGSPYNEQFF. DNA of the CDR3: TGTGCCAGCTCGGGAAGTCCCTACAATGAGCAGTTCTTC.

This clonotype has at least ten counts. The V gene is TRBV18, the J gene TRBJ2-3; D not certain. Germline V CDR1 and CDR2: KGHSH, LQKENI. This CDR3 contains 16 residues. Trimming took off 0 bases at V and 6 bases at J, with 16 bases between the two ends. CDR3 loop: CASSPPVTLIRDTQYF. For the CDR3, the DNA is TGTGCCAGCTCACCACCGGTCACCCTAATCCGGGATACGCAGTATTTT.

The V gene is TRBV29-1, the J gene TRBJ1-1; maybe TRBD1 (5 bases). Trimming stripped 7 bases from V and 5 bases from J, with 14 bases between. CDR3 size: 12 residues. Germline-derived CDR1 and CDR2 are SQVTM and ANQGSEA. CDR3 bases: TGCAGCGCTCGCGGGGCGAGGACTGAAGCTTTCTTT. Translating it yields CSARGARTEAFF.

This clonotype was seen ten or more times. The rearrangement links TRBV29-1 to TRBJ1-2; TRBD1 might be the D (6 bases). Between the trimmed V and J ends, which lost 0 bases and 6 bases, there was a span of 14 bases. CDR3 length: 14 amino acids. Per germline, CDR1 SQVTM and CDR2 ANQGSEA. CDR3 amino acids: CSVEEFRGRNGYTF. Written as DNA, the CDR3 is TGCAGCGTTGAAGAATTCCGGGGGCGGAATGGCTACACCTTC.

In this sample, this clonotype turned up many times. V gene TRBV20-1 combines with J gene TRBJ1-2, with unresolved D. The CDR3 loop spans 9 amino acids. Per germline, CDR1 DFQATT and CDR2 SNEGSKA (reference sequence). Trimming stripped 7 bases from V and 7 bases from J, with 7 bases between. The CDR3 protein is CSGWRGYTF. CDR3 DNA sequence: TGCAGTGGCTGGCGTGGCTACACCTTC.

This clonotype was seen many times. The chain uses TRBV7-9 and TRBJ2-7; D might be TRBD1 or TRBD2, each matching 5 bases. The length of the CDR3 is 15 residues. Trimming left V 1 base short and J 2 bases short, with 12 bases between. Germline V gene data show CDR1 as SEHNR and CDR2 as FQNEAQ (reference sequence). CDR3 DNA: TGTGCCAGCAGCTTAGGGTCTGGGGGAACCTACGAGCAGTACTTC. It yields the protein CASSLGSGGTYEQYF.